This TCR beta chain stems from a study of blood T cells in healthy people across ages. Study in general: In model experiments, template switching was able to capture about one barcoded beta molecule for every two T cells that were present.

Sample-barcoded 5' priming and a J-beta primer mix drove a second PCR of about 7 to 11 cycles. TCRdb redid the calling of the 5' RACE reads with MiXCR, one entry per CDR3 protein. The table lists fewer than 2 million distinct CDR3 sequences, 35% to 50% of them singletons, with 23% in the top ten. The sequencing input was blood. This TCR was sampled from a human donor in good health.

CDR3 residues: CASRRDRGVEQYF. DNA for the CDR3: TGCGCCAGCAGGCGGGACAGGGGAGTCGAGCAGTACTTC. The chain combines TRBV5-1 with TRBJ2-4, with TRBD1 identical over 10 bases. The DNA matches TRBJ2-7 better at its end, which makes the J call doubtful. The CDR3 runs 13 residues. The V gene's germline CDR1 is SGHRS and CDR2 YFSETQ.